The 29 T cell receptor beta chains presented below share a single source sample, sequenced in a study of CXCR3-negative and CXCR3-positive naive CD8 T cells. All TRB cDNA libraries came from 5' RACE performed with UMI labels. TCRdb re-called the 5' RACE reads and catalogs CDR3 proteins one per entry, DNA excluded. Here the sample table reports around 50,000 distinct CDR3 sequences. The sample taken for sequencing was memory CD8+ T cells from blood. The origin of the receptors is a human donor in good health. Some clones in this sample may be carry-over from other donors' samples.

The rearrangement uses TRBV7-9 and TRBJ1-2; TCRdb names TRBD1, which stays unverified in the absence of DNA. The CDR3 totals 18 residues. Germline V gives CDR1 SEHNR, CDR2 FQNEAQ (reference sequence). CDR3 protein: CASSARDRGPEANYGYTF.

The gene calls are TRBV2 and TRBJ1-1; TCRdb indicates TRBD1, and absent DNA this call remains unverified. This CDR3 spans 13 amino acids. Germline-derived CDR1 and CDR2 are SNHLY and FYNNEI. The CDR3 protein is CASSDGLSDEAFF.

The chain joins TRBV20-1 to TRBJ2-7; there is no DNA to check the TCRdb D call of TRBD1. This CDR3 comprises 14 residues. Germline V lookup: CDR1 DFQATT, CDR2 SNEGSKA (reference sequence). CDR3 in amino acids: CSATWSGGGYEQYF.

The gene calls are TRBV29-1 and TRBJ2-7; the D call of TRBD2 rests on TCRdb alone, since no DNA is present to check it. The V gene's germline CDR1 is SQVTM and CDR2 ANQGSEA. The CDR3 has 13 residues. CDR3 amino acids: CSVEAGRDHEQYF.

The chain is built from TRBV7-9 and TRBJ1-4. CDR3 length equals 17 residues. The germline V gene has CDR1 SEHNR and CDR2 FQNEAQ (reference sequence). The CDR3 is CASSPRANSVGNEKLFF. Variable domain in full (rest from reference TRBV7-9 and TRBJ1-4): DTGVSQNPRHKITKRGQNVTFRCDPISEHNRLYWYRQTLGQGPEFLTYFQNEAQLEKSRLLSDRFSAERPKGSFSTLEIQRTEQGDSAMYLCASSPRANSVGNEKLFFGSGTQLSVL.

The genes are TRBV12-3 or TRBV12-4 and TRBJ1-2. The CDR3 is 14 amino acids. The CDR3 protein is CASSKAVVRDGYTF.

This chain connects TRBV29-1 to TRBJ2-2. CDR1 SQVTM and CDR2 ANQGSEA come from the germline V gene. This CDR3 is built from 12 residues. The CDR3: CGVVADTGELFF.

The V call is TRBV29-1, the J call TRBJ2-7. This CDR3 comprises 14 residues. The V gene's germline CDR1 is SQVTM and CDR2 ANQGSEA. CDR3 residues: CSVEDGQGAYEQYF.

The rearrangement joins TRBV6-6 to TRBJ2-5. This CDR3 spans 13 amino acids. Per germline, CDR1 MNHNY and CDR2 SVGAGI (reference sequence). CDR3 in amino acids: CASSYREQETQYF.

This rearrangement joins TRBV24-1 to TRBJ2-1. The CDR3 covers 13 residues. Germline V gives CDR1 KGHDR, CDR2 SFDVKD. This chain's CDR3 is CATSDLELGEQFF.

This CDR3 reads CASSQDRAGPYEQYF. The rearrangement links TRBV4-3 to TRBJ2-7; TCRdb indicates TRBD2, and absent DNA this call remains unverified. The CDR3 consists of 15 residues. Germline CDR1 LGHNA, CDR2 YSLEER.

The chain employs TRBV29-1 and TRBJ1-1; TCRdb selects TRBD1, and the lack of DNA leaves this call unchecked. The germline V gene encodes CDR1 SQVTM and CDR2 ANQGSEA. CDR3 length: 12 residues. The CDR3 sequence is CSVETGQRGAFF.

CDR3: CSAPTGELETQYF. This sequence joins TRBV20-1 and TRBJ2-5; the TRBD1 assignment by TCRdb is unverifiable without DNA. From germline, CDR1 is DFQATT and CDR2 SNEGSKA (reference sequence). This CDR3 is built from 13 residues.

The chain uses TRBV29-1 and TRBJ2-5; TCRdb's D call, TRBD1, is unchecked because there is no DNA. This CDR3 contains 15 residues. The germline V gene has CDR1 SQVTM and CDR2 ANQGSEA. CDR3 in amino acids: CSVEQTGQGSETQYF. Drawing the rest from reference TRBV29-1 and TRBJ2-5, the complete variable domain is SAVISQKPSRDICQRGTSLTIQCQVDSQVTMMFWYRQQPGQSLTLIATANQGSEATYESGFVIDKFPISRPNLTFSTLTVSNMSPEDSSIYLCSVEQTGQGSETQYFGPGTRLLVL.

The V gene is TRBV29-1, the J gene TRBJ2-7; with no DNA, the TCRdb D assignment of TRBD2 cannot be verified. The CDR3 length is 11 residues. Per germline, CDR1 SQVTM and CDR2 ANQGSEA. CDR3 region: CSAGGGHEQYF.

The J gene is TRBJ2-2, the V gene TRBV10-3; TCRdb calls TRBD1, which cannot be checked without DNA. CDR3 size: 16 residues. Per germline, CDR1 ENHRY and CDR2 SYGVKD. The CDR3 reads CAISEGTGGHTGELFF.

The chain combines TRBV6-4 with TRBJ2-1. The germline gives CDR1 MRHNA, CDR2 SNTAGT. The CDR3 totals 15 residues. The CDR3 here is CASSDVEAGYNEQFF.

V and J are TRBV3-1 and TRBJ2-3; TCRdb's D call, TRBD2, is unchecked because there is no DNA. CDR3 length equals 19 residues. The germline CDR1 and CDR2 sequences are LGHDT and YNNKEL (reference sequence). The CDR3 region is CASSQEGRASGIYTDTQYF.

The CDR3 sequence: CSASADLRSSYNEQFF. The chain links TRBV20-1 to TRBJ2-1. Germline V gives CDR1 DFQATT, CDR2 SNEGSKA (reference sequence). The CDR3 is made up of 16 amino acids.

V usage is TRBV7-9 and J usage is TRBJ2-1. The CDR3 length is 13 residues. The germline gives CDR1 SEHNR, CDR2 FQNEAQ (reference sequence). This CDR3 reads CASSLGNWNEQFF.

The chain is built from TRBV6-1 and TRBJ1-1; TCRdb's D gene call, TRBD1, goes unchecked for lack of DNA. This CDR3 contains 13 residues. In germline, CDR1 is MNHNS, CDR2 SASEGT. CDR3 amino acids: CASSVLGATEAFF.

J is TRBJ1-2 and V is TRBV7-2; TCRdb proposes TRBD1, but this gene call is untestable without DNA. CDR3 size: 14 residues. The V gene's germline CDR1 is SGHTA and CDR2 FQGNSA. CDR3 amino acids: CASSLVGDEGGYTF.

V usage is TRBV4-2 and J usage is TRBJ1-1. The CDR3 runs to 14 residues. Germline assignment: CDR1 LGHNA and CDR2 YNFKEQ. CDR3 in amino acids: CASSQDRWLGEAFF.

This chain joins TRBV19 and TRBJ2-7; there is no DNA to check the TCRdb D call of TRBD1. This CDR3 is 13 amino acids long. Germline V gene sequence: CDR1 LNHDA, CDR2 SQIVND (reference sequence). This chain's CDR3 is CASSTGGDYEQYF.

The V and J genes are TRBV7-2 and TRBJ2-5; TCRdb calls TRBD1, which cannot be checked without DNA. This CDR3 has 13 residues. Germline CDR1 is SGHTA and CDR2 is FQGNSA. CDR3 region: CASSSPVPETQYF.

This chain joins TRBV2 and TRBJ2-7; TCRdb proposes TRBD2, but this gene call is untestable without DNA. The CDR3 is 13 residues long. Germline CDR1 and CDR2: SNHLY and FYNNEI. CDR3 region: CASRTSGRIEQYF. Full variable domain (remainder filled in from reference TRBV2 and TRBJ2-7): EPEVTQTPSHQVTQMGQEVILRCVPISNHLYFYWYRQILGQKVEFLVSFYNNEISEKSEIFDDQFSVERPDGSNFTLKIRSTKLEDSAMYFCASRTSGRIEQYFGPGTRLTVT.

The chain is built from TRBV14 and TRBJ2-7; the TRBD2 assignment by TCRdb is unverifiable without DNA. The CDR3 extends over 17 amino acids. CDR1 is SGHDN, CDR2 FVKESK, per germline. The CDR3 loop reads CASSPRIRGPSGYEQYF.

The J gene is TRBJ1-1, the V gene TRBV2; without DNA, the TCRdb call of TRBD1 cannot be checked. Germline assignment: CDR1 SNHLY and CDR2 FYNNEI. CDR3 length: 13 amino acids. CDR3 region: CANTQGMNTEAFF.

The rearrangement joins TRBV20-1 to TRBJ2-1. Germline CDR1 is DFQATT and CDR2 is SNEGSKA (reference sequence). This CDR3 region has 13 residues. The chain's CDR3 is CSARGMGYNEQFF.